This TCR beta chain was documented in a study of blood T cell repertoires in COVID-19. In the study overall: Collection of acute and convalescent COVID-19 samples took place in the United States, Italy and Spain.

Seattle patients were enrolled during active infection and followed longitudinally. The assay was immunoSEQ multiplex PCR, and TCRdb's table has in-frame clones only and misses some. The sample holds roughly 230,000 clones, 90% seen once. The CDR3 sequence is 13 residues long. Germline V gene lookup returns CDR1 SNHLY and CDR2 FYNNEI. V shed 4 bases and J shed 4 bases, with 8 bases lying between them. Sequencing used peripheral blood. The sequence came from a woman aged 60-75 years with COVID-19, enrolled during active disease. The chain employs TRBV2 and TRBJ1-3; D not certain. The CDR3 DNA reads TGTGCCAGCAGTGGCCAGATAGGAAACACCATATATTTT. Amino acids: CASSGQIGNTIYF.